This T cell receptor beta chain came from a study of blood T cell repertoires in COVID-19. Across the whole study: PBMCs, B-cell-depleted T cells, or T cells provided the cDNA or gDNA that made up the material.

The CDR3 totals 14 residues. Germline values: CDR1 SGHRS, CDR2 YFSETQ. Trimming removed 4 bases from V and 9 bases from J; junction bases left unmatched: 10. Original handling: Estimates of nucleated cell counts were drawn from the amplification of reference gene primers. Clones were read by immunoSEQ multiplex PCR, and TCRdb kept only the in-frame ones, dropping some. V and J calls and clone size follow that table, whereas D and trimming were derived from the DNA. This sample has under 200,000 clones, with approximately 85% found just once. This TCR derives from a man aged 35-49 years with acute or convalescent COVID-19. The sequencing input was peripheral blood. The chain links TRBV5-1 to TRBJ2-1; 7 bases agree with TRBD1. Here the CDR3 DNA reads TGCGCCAGCAGCACTCCGGGACAGTCGGGTGAGCAGTTCTTC. Protein sequence: CASSTPGQSGEQFF.